This T cell receptor beta chain was sequenced for a study of shared clonotypes between healthy human individuals (dated by TCRdb to about 2020). A note on the overall study: The cohort comprised two women and a few men aged 18 to 49 years. Per donor, three plates each were used for CD4 naive and CD4 memory, two for CD8 naive, and one for CD8 memory. To estimate repertoire size and how much clonotype sharing occurs between individuals, the study deeply sequenced the blood TCR repertoires of five healthy adults. To increase sequencing depth and limit assay-specific biases, TCR repertoire library preparation and sequencing were carried out by different laboratories using diverse techniques. Leukapheresis yielded between about 0.85 and 9 billion PBMCs per donor.

CDR1 and CDR2 are drawn from the germline V gene: MGHRA, YSYEKL. Trimmed from V: 1 base; trimmed from J: 7 bases; junction bases lacking a gene match: 8. Its CDR3 holds 16 amino acids, cysteine through phenylalanine. Of all the DNA, just the CDR3 is kept, 48 bases in frame from base 1. Points on this clone: The target of this receptor is not known. Base quality data are lacking; no much larger clone is found one base away.

CD8 naive samples were CD45RO-negative cells positively selected for CCR7, giving a CD45RA+CCR7+ population that excluded TemRA cells. The donors were healthy, HIV-negative adults with no recently reported acute infections or vaccinations. Every donor was a Caucasian adult residing in Nashville, Tennessee, USA. Blood was collected by leukapheresis, and PBMCs were isolated by Ficoll-Histopaque density gradient centrifugation and then cryopreserved in liquid nitrogen vapor phase. Analytical flow cytometry was used to check the purity and quantity of each magnetically sorted T cell population. Each sorted fraction had its genomic DNA isolated and then quantified by UV absorbance on a Nanodrop 2000c. TCR CDR3 regions were amplified from genomic DNA by multiplex PCR using the deep immunoSEQ assay. For each cell subset, the extracted genomic DNA was distributed evenly across all wells of several immunoSEQ 96-well plates, and each plate served as one replicate. For sorted subsets, roughly 200 ng of genomic DNA, equivalent to some 30,000 T cell genomes, went into each replicate PCR. The purified libraries were quantified using a Qubit 3.0 fluorometer, sized with a Bioanalyzer 2100, and then quantified again using the KAPA Library Quantification kit. Each immunoSEQ 96-well plate was sequenced on its own single-read 150-cycle Illumina NextSeq 550 flow cell. The authors' analysis ran thus. Because the immunoSEQ output included only junctional sequences and no quality scores, the filtering could not be the same as the filtering used for full-length reads. To assign V/J genes and CDR3, sequences were annotated using PyIR, a Python wrapper for IgBLAST v1.9, with IMGT germline references. Reads were removed for weak V/J assignments (E-value above 1e-6), missing CDR3, stop codons, out-of-frame junctions, or ambiguous translated residues. V3J clonotypes were defined as sequences sharing an identical inferred V gene, J gene, and CDR3 amino acid sequence. The percentage overlap between two repertoires was calculated by dividing the number of shared unique clonotypes by the size of the smaller repertoire. Repertoire richness was assessed with RTK rarefaction, the Chao1 estimator, and Recon v2.1 estimates of unobserved clonotypes. Generation probabilities for all TCRbeta clonotypes obtained by the gDNA method from several donors were computed using OLGA. TCRdb holds this immuneACCESS table with in-frame rearrangements only. Some clones are missing; in checked studies, unresolved V genes explain under half, and the rest has no known cause. The DNA gave D and trimming, while V, J and clone size come from that table. The sample table lists under 850,000 clones, nearly 95% of them with a count of one. The ten most abundant clones make up around 24% of the sample.

What the work shows at the level of the full study, not this receptor alone: Compared with non-shared clonotypes, clonotypes shared by all four sorted-subset donors had higher generation probabilities. Because the study included a small number of donors, the genetic and exposure-history diversity represented was limited. Sampling was restricted to blood, and TCR repertoires in tissue are likely to differ from TCR repertoires in blood. Naive subsets generally had larger estimated clonotype richness than memory subsets did. Pairwise subsampling indicated that sequencing depth was expected to affect the degree of clonotype sharing among donors. Across four donors, approximately 5% of naive CD4, roughly 3.8% of naive CD8, 2% to 2.5% of memory CD4, and approximately 0.4% of memory CD8 clonotypes were shared. Incomplete sequencing was indicated by rarefaction of sorted-subset datasets, despite the large sequencing depth.

The chain is assembled from TRBV4-1 and TRBJ2-7, with 12 middle bases fitting TRBD2. The source of this sequence is a man in his thirties or forties in good health. Sequences were obtained from naive CD8+ T cells sorted from blood. Interpreted using the paper, the cell subset or site label stands for: CD45RA+CCR7+. The DNA is TGCGCCAGCAGCCAAGCCCCTAGCGGGAGGGCCCGGGAGCAGTACTTC. Its product reads: CASSQAPSGRAREQYF.